This T cell receptor (beta chain) was sequenced during a study of Ad26.COV2.S vaccination and SARS-CoV-2 variants (dated by TCRdb to about 2021). For the wider study: Vaccine-arm donors were drawn from COV1001, a multicentre, randomized, double-blind, placebo-controlled phase I-IIa trial of Ad26.COV2.S in healthy adults. Ad26.COV2.S was administered intramuscularly at 5 x 10^10 or 1 x 10^11 viral particles, either as a single shot or as two shots given 56 days apart. TCRbeta repertoire sequencing served as the tool for gauging how specific and how broad the SARS-CoV-2-reactive T cell receptors were following Ad26.COV2.S vaccination. A total of some 30 samples were included in the TCR-sequenced set, comprising some 20 Ad26.COV2.S vaccine recipients, 5 placebo recipients and 8 SARS-CoV-2 convalescent individuals. Trial participants were randomized into five groups of five: low-dose or high-dose Ad26.COV2.S given once or twice, or placebo on both occasions. Throughout the experiments and outcome assessment, investigators stayed blinded to trial group allocation.

Findings and caveats that apply to the study as a whole: Comparing responses between vaccine doses or regimens was not something the study was powered to do. The authors noted that the TCR breadth and depth analyses may have underestimated total T cell responses. Vaccine and placebo recipients had comparable non-spike TCR breadth, which fits with the vaccine containing only spike. After vaccination, spike-specific CD8+ and CD4+ T cell responses were reported to show substantial breadth. Compared with placebo recipients, Ad26.COV2.S recipients showed higher spike-specific TCR breadth (P = 0.0014).

Of note for this clone: Its cognate antigen has yet to be identified. Base qualities are not at hand, and no much larger clone is one base apart.

The immunoSEQ Assay was the method used to sequence TCRbeta CDR3 regions. After extraction, genomic DNA underwent amplification by bias-controlled multiplex PCR, followed by high-throughput sequencing. For the original study's pipeline: Collapsing and filtering of sequences were performed to quantify the absolute abundance of each unique TCRbeta CDR3 region. T cell fraction was estimated by normalizing TCRbeta template counts to usable DNA, with usable DNA measured through amplification of reference genes found in all nucleated cells. Repertoire TCRs were annotated as SARS-CoV-2-specific when V gene, CDR3 amino acid sequence and J gene were exactly matched to a known reactive TCR set. The reference SARS-CoV-2 TCR set was obtained from MIRA and was filtered for enrichment in COVID-19-positive ImmuneCODE repertoires, whereby public or cross-reactive TCRs were removed. Using the MIRA antigens, annotated TCRs were further analysed by specific ORF or by position within an ORF. Depth was the summed frequency of annotated unique rearrangements, while breadth was defined as annotated unique rearrangements over total unique productive rearrangements. Group comparisons of TCR breadth used two-sided Wilcoxon rank-sum tests. What TCRdb holds here is the immuneACCESS table cut down to in-frame rearrangements. Part of the clones is not present; checked against another copy, under half of the missing clones reflect an unresolved V gene, and the others are unexplained. The D gene and trimming were derived from the DNA, and the V and J assignments and clone size from that table. In all, the sample holds 440,000 or so clones, and 90% of those were seen once. Of the sample, about 4.4% is held by the ten largest clones.

The sample's treatment or condition label, decoded: some 19 received Ad26.COV2.S at low or high dose, single or two shots; 5 received placebo; per-sample allocation not given. Repertoires of vaccine and placebo recipients were sequenced from samples taken on day 63 after the first injection. In Cohort 1b, more than 20 adults aged 18-55 years were enrolled at a single site in Boston, USA, between 29 July and 7 August 2020. As a vaccine, Ad26.COV2.S was a replication-incompetent adenovirus type 26 vector that expressed a prefusion-stabilized SARS-CoV-2 spike protein derived from the original Wuhan strain. The sequence was collected from a person between 18 and 65 years old who received the Ad26.COV2.S COVID-19 vaccine or a placebo. Sample: peripheral blood, taken in a trial of Ad26.COV2.S vaccine versus placebo.

The CDR3 protein is CASSSDDGSANYGYTF. At the DNA level, the sequence is TGCGCCAGCAGCTCAGATGATGGATCCGCCAACTATGGCTACACCTTC. This chain joins TRBV4-1 to TRBJ1-2; too little of a D gene remains to name it. Per the germline V gene, MGHRA is the CDR1 and YSYEKL is the CDR2. Between the V and J ends, shortened by 5 bases and 2 bases respectively, the junction contains 18 bases. The CDR3 runs 16 amino acids, cysteine and phenylalanine included. Only CDR3 DNA remains: 48 bases, in frame from the first base.